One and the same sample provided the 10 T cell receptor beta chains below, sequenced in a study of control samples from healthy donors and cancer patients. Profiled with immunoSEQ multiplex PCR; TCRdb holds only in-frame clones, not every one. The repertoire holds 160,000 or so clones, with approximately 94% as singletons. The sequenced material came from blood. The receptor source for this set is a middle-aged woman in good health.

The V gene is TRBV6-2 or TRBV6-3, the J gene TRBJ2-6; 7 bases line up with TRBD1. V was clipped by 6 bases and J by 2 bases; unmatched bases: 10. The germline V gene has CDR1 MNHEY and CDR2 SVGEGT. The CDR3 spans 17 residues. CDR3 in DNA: TGTGCCAGCAGCCGGACAGGAGATGCTCCTGGGGCCAACGTCCTGACTTTC. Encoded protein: CASSRTGDAPGANVLTF.

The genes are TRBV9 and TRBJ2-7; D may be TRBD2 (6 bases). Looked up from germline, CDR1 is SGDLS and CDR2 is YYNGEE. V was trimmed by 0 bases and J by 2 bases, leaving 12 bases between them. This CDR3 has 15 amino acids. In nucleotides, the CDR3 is TGTGCCAGCAGCGTAGGTCCGGGAGCCGCCTACGAGCAGTACTTC. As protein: CASSVGPGAAYEQYF.

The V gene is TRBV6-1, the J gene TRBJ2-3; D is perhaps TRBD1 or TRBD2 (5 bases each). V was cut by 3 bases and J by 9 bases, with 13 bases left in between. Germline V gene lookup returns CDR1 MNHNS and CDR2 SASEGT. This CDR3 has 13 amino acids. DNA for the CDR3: TGTGCCAGCAGTGATCTCAGAGGGGAAACGCAGTATTTT. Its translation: CASSDLRGETQYF.

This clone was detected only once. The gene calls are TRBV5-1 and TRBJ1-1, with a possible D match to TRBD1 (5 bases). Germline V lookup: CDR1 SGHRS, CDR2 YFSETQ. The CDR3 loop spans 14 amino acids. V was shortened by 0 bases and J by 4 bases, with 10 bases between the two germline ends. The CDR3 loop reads CASSLEPGITEAFF. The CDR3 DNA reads TGCGCCAGCAGCTTGGAGCCAGGGATCACTGAAGCTTTCTTT.

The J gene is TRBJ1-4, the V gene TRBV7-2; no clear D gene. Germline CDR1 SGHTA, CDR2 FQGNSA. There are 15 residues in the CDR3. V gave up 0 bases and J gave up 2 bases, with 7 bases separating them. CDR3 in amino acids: CASSLAGRTNEKLFF. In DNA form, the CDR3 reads TGTGCCAGCAGCTTAGCAGGCCGCACTAATGAAAAACTGTTTTTT.

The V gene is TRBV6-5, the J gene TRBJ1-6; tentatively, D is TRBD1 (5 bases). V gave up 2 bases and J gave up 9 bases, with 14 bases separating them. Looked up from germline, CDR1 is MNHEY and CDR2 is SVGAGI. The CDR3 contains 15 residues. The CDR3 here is CASSYVTQGRSPLHF. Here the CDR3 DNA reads TGTGCCAGCAGTTACGTAACCCAGGGTCGTTCACCCCTCCACTTT.

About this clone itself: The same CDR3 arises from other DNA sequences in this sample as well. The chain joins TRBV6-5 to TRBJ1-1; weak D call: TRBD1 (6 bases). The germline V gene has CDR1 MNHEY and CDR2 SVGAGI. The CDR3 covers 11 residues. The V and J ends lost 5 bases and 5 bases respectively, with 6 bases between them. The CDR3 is CASSRGTEAFF. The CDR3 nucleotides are TGTGCCAGCAGTAGGGGGACTGAAGCTTTCTTT.

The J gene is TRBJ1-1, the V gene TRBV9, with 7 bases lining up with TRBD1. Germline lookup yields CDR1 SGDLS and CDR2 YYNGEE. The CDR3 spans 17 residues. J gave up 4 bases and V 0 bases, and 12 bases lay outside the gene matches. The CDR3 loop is CASSVGGARRGPTEAFF. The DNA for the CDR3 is TGTGCCAGCAGCGTAGGGGGAGCTCGGAGGGGGCCCACTGAAGCTTTCTTT.

The CDR3 nucleotides are TGTGCCAGCAGCTACCGGGGGCCGAACACTGAAGCTTTCTTT. It yields the protein CASSYRGPNTEAFF. The chain combines TRBV11-3 with TRBJ1-1, with D possibly TRBD1 on 6 matching bases. V lost 4 bases and J lost 1, with 10 bases in between. The germline V gene has CDR1 SGHNT and CDR2 YENEEA. The CDR3 covers 14 residues.

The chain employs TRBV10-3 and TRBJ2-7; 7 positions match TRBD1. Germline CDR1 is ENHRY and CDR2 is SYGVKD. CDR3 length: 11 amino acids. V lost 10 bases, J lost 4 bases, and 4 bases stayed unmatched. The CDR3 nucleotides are TGTGCCACCAGGGACAGTTACGAGCAGTACTTC. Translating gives CATRDSYEQYF.